This TCR beta chain was found in a study of cytomegalovirus exposure and HLA in healthy donors. General study results and limits: Presence/absence results assume similar sequencing depth per donor, which may not hold. TCR beta chain V- and J-gene trimming was linked, in a later analysis, to a missense variant in DCLRE1C.

Primers included in the PCR were 60 Vbeta and 13 Jbeta primers. Here immunoSEQ multiplex PCR was the method, and the copy in TCRdb shows in-frame clones only, minus some. The repertoire holds 150,000 to 200,000 clones, 80% seen once, with around 0.69% in the top ten. The CDR3 is 15 residues long. V was trimmed by 4 bases and J by 2 bases, leaving 13 bases between them. Germline values: CDR1 SGDLS, CDR2 YYNGEE. With respect to this clone: Its antigen is not known. The sample has other DNA sequences that encode this CDR3 too.

The specimen sequenced was PBMCs. The sequence was collected from a boy aged 5-17 years in good health and CMV-seronegative. The rearrangement uses TRBV9 and TRBJ1-5; D is undetermined. For the CDR3, the DNA is TGTGCCAGCAGCCCAGAGGCCGGGGGCAATCAGCCCCAGCATTTT. This gives the protein CASSPEAGGNQPQHF.